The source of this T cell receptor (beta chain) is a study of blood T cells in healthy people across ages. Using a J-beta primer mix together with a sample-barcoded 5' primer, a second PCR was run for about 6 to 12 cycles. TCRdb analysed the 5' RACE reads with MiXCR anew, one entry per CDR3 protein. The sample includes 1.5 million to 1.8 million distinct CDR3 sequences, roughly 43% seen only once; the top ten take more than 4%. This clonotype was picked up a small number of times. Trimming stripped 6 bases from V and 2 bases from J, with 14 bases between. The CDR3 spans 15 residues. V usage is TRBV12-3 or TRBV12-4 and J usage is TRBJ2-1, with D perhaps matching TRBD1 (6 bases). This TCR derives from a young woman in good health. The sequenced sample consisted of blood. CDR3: CASSPRGLTYNEQFF. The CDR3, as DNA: TGTGCCAGCAGCCCCAGGGGCCTCACCTACAATGAGCAGTTCTTC.